There are a few counts of the clone carrying this T cell receptor beta chain. The J segment lost 15 bases and the V segment lost 0 bases, leaving 8 bases of the junction unmatched. The germline gives CDR1 GTSNPN, CDR2 SVGIG (reference sequence). The CDR3 consists of 14 residues. Before being deemed recovered, Cohort 3 donors had two negative PCRs, clearance, or symptom resolution. This sample was taken from a study of blood T cell repertoires in COVID-19. Looking at the study overall: From the United States, Italy and Spain came samples of acute and convalescent COVID-19.

Sequencing was performed with immunoSEQ multiplex PCR; in TCRdb, only in-frame clones are kept and a portion is missing. The sample consists of under 200,000 clones, 65% to 85% of them appearing once. The chain employs TRBV30 and TRBJ2-2, with TRBD1 identical over 12 bases. Sequenced material: PBMCs or T cells enriched from blood (not recorded which). This receptor was obtained from a woman aged 55-70 years who had recovered from COVID-19. CDR3 protein: CAWSVRDRGQYVFF. CDR3 bases: TGTGCCTGGAGTGTACGGGACAGGGGGCAATATGTGTTTTTT.